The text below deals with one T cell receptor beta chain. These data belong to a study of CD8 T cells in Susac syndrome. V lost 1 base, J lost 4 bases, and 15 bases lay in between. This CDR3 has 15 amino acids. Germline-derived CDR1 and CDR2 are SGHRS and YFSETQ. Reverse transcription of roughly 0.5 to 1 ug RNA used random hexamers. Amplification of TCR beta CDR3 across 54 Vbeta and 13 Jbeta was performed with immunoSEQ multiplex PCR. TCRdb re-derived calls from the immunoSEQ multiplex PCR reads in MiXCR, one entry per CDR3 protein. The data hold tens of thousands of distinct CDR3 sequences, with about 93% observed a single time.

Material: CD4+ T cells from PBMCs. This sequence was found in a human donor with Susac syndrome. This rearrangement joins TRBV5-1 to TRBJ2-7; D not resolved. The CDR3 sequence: CASSLKDPPRYEQYF. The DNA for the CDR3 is TGCGCCAGCAGCTTGAAGGACCCCCCTCGATACGAGCAGTACTTC.